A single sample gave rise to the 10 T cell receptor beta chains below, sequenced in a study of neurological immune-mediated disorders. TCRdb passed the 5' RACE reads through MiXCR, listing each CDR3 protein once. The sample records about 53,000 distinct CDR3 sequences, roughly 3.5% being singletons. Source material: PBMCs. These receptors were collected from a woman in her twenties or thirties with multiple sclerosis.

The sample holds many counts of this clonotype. CDR3 in amino acids: CATSETGLANTGELFF. DNA of the CDR3: TGTGCCACCAGCGAGACCGGACTAGCGAACACCGGGGAGCTGTTTTTT. This rearrangement joins TRBV15 to TRBJ2-2; 7 bases map to TRBD2. Germline CDR1 is LNHNV and CDR2 is YYDKDF (reference sequence). V gave up 5 bases and J gave up 0 bases; unmatched junction bases: 6. This CDR3 comprises 16 residues.

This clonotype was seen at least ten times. As DNA, the CDR3 is TGTGCCAGCAGTGGATCCTCCCGGGCTCGCAATCAGCCCCAGCATTTT. Translated: CASSGSSRARNQPQHF. The rearrangement joins TRBV2 to TRBJ1-5; D is undetermined. Germline loops: CDR1 SNHLY, CDR2 FYNNEI. Trimming cost V 4 bases and J 2 bases, with 15 bases left between them. This CDR3 contains 16 residues.

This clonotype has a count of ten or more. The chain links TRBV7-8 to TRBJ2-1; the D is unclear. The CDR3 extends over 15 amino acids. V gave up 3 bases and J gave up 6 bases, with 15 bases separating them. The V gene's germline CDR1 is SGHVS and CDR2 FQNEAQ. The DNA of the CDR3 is TGTGCCAGCAGCTTTTGGAGCACCAGAAGCAATGAGCAGTTCTTC. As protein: CASSFWSTRSNEQFF.

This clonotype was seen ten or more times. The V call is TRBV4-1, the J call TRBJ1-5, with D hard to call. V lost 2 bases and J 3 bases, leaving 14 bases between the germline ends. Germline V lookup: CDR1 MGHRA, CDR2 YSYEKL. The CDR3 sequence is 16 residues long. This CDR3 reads CASSQIGGLLNQPQHF. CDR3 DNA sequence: TGCGCCAGCAGCCAAATCGGAGGGCTCCTCAATCAGCCCCAGCATTTT.

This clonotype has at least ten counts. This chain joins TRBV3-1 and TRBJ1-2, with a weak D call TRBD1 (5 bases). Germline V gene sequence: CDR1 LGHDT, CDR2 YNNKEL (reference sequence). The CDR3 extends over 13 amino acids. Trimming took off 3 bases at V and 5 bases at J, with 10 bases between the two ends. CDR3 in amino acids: CASSQGLGYGYTF. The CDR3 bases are TGTGCCAGCAGCCAGGGACTTGGGTATGGCTACACCTTC.

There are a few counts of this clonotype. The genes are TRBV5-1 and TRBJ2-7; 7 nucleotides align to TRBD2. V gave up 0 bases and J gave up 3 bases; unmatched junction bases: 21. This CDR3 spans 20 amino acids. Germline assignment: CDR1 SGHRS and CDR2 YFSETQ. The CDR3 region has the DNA TGCGCCAGCAGCTTGGCCACCCCTGGACTAGTTATCTTCCCTTTCTACGAGCAGTACTTC. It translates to CASSLATPGLVIFPFYEQYF.

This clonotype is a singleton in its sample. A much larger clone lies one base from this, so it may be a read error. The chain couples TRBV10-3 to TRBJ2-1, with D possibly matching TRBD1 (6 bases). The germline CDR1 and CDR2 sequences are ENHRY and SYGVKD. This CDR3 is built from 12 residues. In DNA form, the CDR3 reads TGTGCCACCCAGGGGTCAGGGAATGAGGAGTTCTTC. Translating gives CATQGSGNEEFF.

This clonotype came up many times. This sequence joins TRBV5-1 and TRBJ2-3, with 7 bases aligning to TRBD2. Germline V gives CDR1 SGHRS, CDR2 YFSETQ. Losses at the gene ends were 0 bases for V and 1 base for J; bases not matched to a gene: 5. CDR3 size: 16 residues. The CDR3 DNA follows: TGCGCCAGCAGCTTGGCGCCCCTAGCGGGCACAGATACGCAGTATTTT. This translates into CASSLAPLAGTDTQYF. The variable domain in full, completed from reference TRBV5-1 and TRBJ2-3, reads KAGVTQTPRYLIKTRGQQVTLSCSPISGHRSVSWYQQTPGQGLQFLFEYFSETQRNKGNFPGRFSGRQFSNSRSEMNVSTLELGDSALYLCASSLAPLAGTDTQYFGPGTRLTVL.

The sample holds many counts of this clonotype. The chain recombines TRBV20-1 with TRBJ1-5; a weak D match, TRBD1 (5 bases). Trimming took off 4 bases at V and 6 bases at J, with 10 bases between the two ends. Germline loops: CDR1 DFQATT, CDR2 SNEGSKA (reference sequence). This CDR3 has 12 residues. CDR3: CSAKRGSQPQHF. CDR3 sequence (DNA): TGCAGTGCTAAACGGGGGAGTCAGCCCCAGCATTTT.

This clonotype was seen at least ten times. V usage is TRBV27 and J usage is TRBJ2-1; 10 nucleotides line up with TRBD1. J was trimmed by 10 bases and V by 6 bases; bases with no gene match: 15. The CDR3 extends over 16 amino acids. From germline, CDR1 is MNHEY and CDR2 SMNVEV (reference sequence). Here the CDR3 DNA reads TGTGCCAGCAGAATCAGGGGGACAGGGGATTTCGGGGAGCAGTTCTTC. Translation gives CASRIRGTGDFGEQFF.